This T cell receptor beta chain emerged from a study of blood T cell repertoires in COVID-19. The overall study: The origin of the acute and convalescent COVID-19 samples was the United States, Italy and Spain. T cells, B-cell-depleted T cells, or PBMCs supplied cDNA or gDNA.

Enrolment of Seattle patients took place during active infection, and they were followed longitudinally. Authors' analysis steps: Amplification from reference gene primers served as the basis for estimated nucleated cell counts. The data were produced by immunoSEQ multiplex PCR, yet TCRdb's version contains in-frame clones alone and is incomplete. Clonal size and the V and J genes are those of that table, whereas D and trimming came from the DNA. Of about 300,000 clones in the sample, around 88% were seen once. Germline CDR1 is SGHAT and CDR2 is FQDESV (reference sequence). The CDR3 extends over 16 amino acids. V shed 5 bases and J 6 bases; nucleotides not matched to a gene: 14.

The chain uses TRBV11-1 and TRBJ2-3; 7 bases map to TRBD1. The receptor's source is a woman under 40 with COVID-19, enrolled during active disease. Sequenced material: peripheral blood. The CDR3 loop is CASSTGQVPPRDTQYF. The CDR3 coding sequence is TGTGCCAGCAGCACAGGACAGGTCCCGCCGAGGGATACGCAGTATTTT.